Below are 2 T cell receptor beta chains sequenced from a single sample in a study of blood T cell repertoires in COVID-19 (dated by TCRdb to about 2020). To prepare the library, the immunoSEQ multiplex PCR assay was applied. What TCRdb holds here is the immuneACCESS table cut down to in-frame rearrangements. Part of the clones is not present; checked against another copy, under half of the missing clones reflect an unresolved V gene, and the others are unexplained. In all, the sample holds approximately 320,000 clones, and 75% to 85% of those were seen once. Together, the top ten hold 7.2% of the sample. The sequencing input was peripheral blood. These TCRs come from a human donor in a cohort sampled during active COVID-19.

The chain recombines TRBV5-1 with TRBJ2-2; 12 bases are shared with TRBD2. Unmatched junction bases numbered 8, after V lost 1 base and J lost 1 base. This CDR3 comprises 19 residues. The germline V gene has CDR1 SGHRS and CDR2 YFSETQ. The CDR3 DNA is TGCGCCAGCAGCTTGACCTTAGGACTAGCGGGGCAGAACACCGGGGAGCTGTTTTTT. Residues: CASSLTLGLAGQNTGELFF.

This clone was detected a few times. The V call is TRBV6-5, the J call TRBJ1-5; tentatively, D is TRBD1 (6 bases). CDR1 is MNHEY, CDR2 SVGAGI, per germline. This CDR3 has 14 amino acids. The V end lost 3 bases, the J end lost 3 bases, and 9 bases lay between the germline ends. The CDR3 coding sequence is TGTGCCAGCAGTTATGGGGGGGCCAATCAGCCCCAGCATTTT. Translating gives CASSYGGANQPQHF.